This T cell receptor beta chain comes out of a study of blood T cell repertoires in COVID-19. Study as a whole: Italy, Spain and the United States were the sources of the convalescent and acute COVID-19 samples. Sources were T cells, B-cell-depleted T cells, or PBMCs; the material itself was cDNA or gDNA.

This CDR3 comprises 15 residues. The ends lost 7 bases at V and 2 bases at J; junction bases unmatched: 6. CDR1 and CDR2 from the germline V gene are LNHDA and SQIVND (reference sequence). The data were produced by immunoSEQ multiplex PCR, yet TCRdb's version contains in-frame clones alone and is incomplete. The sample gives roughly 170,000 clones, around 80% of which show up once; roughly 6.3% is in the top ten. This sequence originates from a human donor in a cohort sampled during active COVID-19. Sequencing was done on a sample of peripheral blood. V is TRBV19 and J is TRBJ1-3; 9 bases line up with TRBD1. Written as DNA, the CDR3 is TGTGCCAGTACCCTCCGGACAGGGGCTGGAAACACCATATATTTT. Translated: CASTLRTGAGNTIYF.